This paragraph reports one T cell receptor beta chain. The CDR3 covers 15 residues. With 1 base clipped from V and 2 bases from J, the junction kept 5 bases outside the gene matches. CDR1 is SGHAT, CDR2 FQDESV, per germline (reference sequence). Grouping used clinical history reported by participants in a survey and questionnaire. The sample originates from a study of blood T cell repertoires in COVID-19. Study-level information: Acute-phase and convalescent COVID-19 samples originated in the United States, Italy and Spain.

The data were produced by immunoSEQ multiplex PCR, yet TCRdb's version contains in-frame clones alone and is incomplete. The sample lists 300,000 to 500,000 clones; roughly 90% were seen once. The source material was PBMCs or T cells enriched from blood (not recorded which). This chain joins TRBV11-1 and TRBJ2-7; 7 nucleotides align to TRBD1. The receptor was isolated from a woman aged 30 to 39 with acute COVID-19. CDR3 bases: TGTGCCAGCAGCTTAGAGGCAGGGGGTCCCTACGAGCAGTACTTC. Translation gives CASSLEAGGPYEQYF.